Shown below are 24 T cell receptor beta chains from a single sample sequenced in a study of OX40 agonist ivuxolimab in advanced cancers. Here immunoSEQ multiplex PCR was the method, and the copy in TCRdb shows in-frame clones only, minus some. The sample records about 13,000 clones, roughly 80% being singletons. The sequencing here drew on CD4+ or CD8+ T cells sorted from blood, taken in a trial of the OX40 agonist ivuxolimab. The source of these receptors is an adult with an advanced solid tumor such as melanoma, head and neck, liver or kidney cancer.

Here the CDR3 reads CASSLDWMSSYEQYF. The CDR3 region has the DNA TGTGCCAGCAGCTTGGACTGGATGAGCTCCTACGAGCAGTACTTC. The V gene is TRBV5-6, the J gene TRBJ2-7; D not certain. Germline V gives CDR1 SGHDT, CDR2 YYEEEE. The CDR3 is made up of 15 amino acids. V was cut by 0 bases and J by 0 bases, with 10 bases left in between.

A remark on this clone: At the DNA level, this CDR3 is encoded by other sequences in the same sample as well. The chain has TRBV15 and TRBJ2-1, with no clear D. V shed 0 bases and J shed 7 bases, with 7 bases lying between them. Germline CDR1 and CDR2: LNHNV and YYDKDF (reference sequence). This CDR3 region has 13 residues. CDR3 sequence: CATSRDTHNEQFF. The CDR3 DNA reads as TGTGCCACCAGCAGAGACACCCATAATGAGCAGTTCTTC. Together with reference TRBV15 and TRBJ2-1, the CDR3 gives the full variable domain: DAMVIQNPRYQVTQFGKPVTLSCSQTLNHNVMYWYQQKSSQAPKLLFHYYDKDFNNEADTPDNFQSRRPNTSFCFLDIRSPGLGDTAMYLCATSRDTHNEQFFGPGTRLTVL.

The chain has TRBV11-1 and TRBJ2-3, with TRBD2 matching over 9 bases. This CDR3 spans 18 amino acids. Germline lookup yields CDR1 SGHAT and CDR2 FQDESV (reference sequence). V lost 5 bases and J lost 0; bases outside the gene matches: 12. CDR3 loop: CASSQLGRGGPSTDTQYF. The DNA of the CDR3 is TGTGCCAGCAGCCAATTGGGGCGGGGGGGTCCTAGCACAGATACGCAGTATTTT.

This chain links TRBV19 with TRBJ2-1, with 8 bases that match TRBD2. J was trimmed by 0 bases and V by 10 bases; bases with no gene match: 2. The germline gives CDR1 LNHDA, CDR2 SQIVND (reference sequence). The CDR3 extends over 13 amino acids. The CDR3 region is CAISGTSYNEQFF. CDR3 DNA sequence: TGTGCCATTAGCGGGACCTCCTACAATGAGCAGTTCTTC.

This clone has only a few counts. The CDR3 nucleotides read TGTGCCAGCAGCGTAGATGACGGAGAGCAGTACTTC. Translation gives CASSVDDGEQYF. The chain couples TRBV9 to TRBJ2-7; D not certain. Germline CDR1 reads SGDLS; CDR2 reads YYNGEE. The CDR3 loop spans 12 amino acids. Trimming removed 0 bases from V and 7 bases from J, with 8 bases in between.

This clone showed up just a few times. V usage is TRBV28 and J usage is TRBJ1-1; D is unresolved. Trimming stripped 1 base from V and 5 bases from J, with 8 bases between. Germline V CDR1 and CDR2: MDHEN, SYDVKM. There are 13 residues in the CDR3. Here the CDR3 reads CASSLSGRTEAFF. The CDR3 DNA is TGTGCCAGCAGTTTATCGGGGAGAACTGAAGCTTTCTTT.

The V and J genes are TRBV6-1 and TRBJ1-2; 7 bases fit TRBD1. Germline V gives CDR1 MNHNS, CDR2 SASEGT. The junction had 7 bases not matched to a gene; V was cut back by 0 bases and J by 3 bases. The CDR3 is 16 residues long. The CDR3 protein is CASSEAIDRAYYGYTF. The CDR3 bases are TGTGCCAGCAGTGAAGCAATAGACAGGGCGTACTATGGCTACACCTTC.

The chain has TRBV13 and TRBJ1-1; tentative D call: TRBD1 (6 bases). CDR1 is PRHDT and CDR2 is FYEKMQ in the germline V gene (reference sequence). The CDR3 consists of 15 residues. Trimming cost V 5 bases and J 0 bases, with 13 bases left between them. CDR3 coding DNA: TGTGCCAGCAGCCCCGGACAGTTTCTGAACACTGAAGCTTTCTTT. Its translation is CASSPGQFLNTEAFF.

The chain employs TRBV29-1 and TRBJ2-7; TRBD2 matches 9 bases. V gave up 5 bases and J gave up 2 bases; unmatched junction bases: 4. CDR1 is SQVTM, CDR2 ANQGSEA, per germline. This CDR3 contains 13 residues. The DNA for the CDR3 is TGCAGCGTTAGGACTAGCGATACCTACGAGCAGTACTTC. It translates to CSVRTSDTYEQYF.

V usage is TRBV29-1 and J usage is TRBJ2-1, with 7 bases aligning to TRBD2. The CDR3 has 15 residues. Per the germline V gene, CDR1 is SQVTM and CDR2 is ANQGSEA. The J segment lost 7 bases and the V segment lost 4 bases, leaving 13 bases of the junction unmatched. CDR3 amino acids: CSVVHPAGMGNEQFF. CDR3 bases: TGCAGCGTTGTGCATCCAGCGGGGATGGGTAATGAGCAGTTCTTC.

This chain uses TRBV19 with TRBJ1-1; the D is unclear. The CDR3 totals 16 residues. V was cut by 6 bases and J by 4 bases, with 21 bases left in between. CDR1 and CDR2 (germline): LNHDA, SQIVND (reference sequence). This CDR3 reads CASSQYKTVSLTEAFF. The CDR3 DNA sequence: TGTGCCAGTAGCCAGTATAAGACCGTCAGCCTCACTGAAGCTTTCTTT.

The rearrangement uses TRBV2 and TRBJ1-1; no definite D call. CDR1 SNHLY and CDR2 FYNNEI come from the germline V gene. Trimming removed 3 bases from V and 1 base from J, with 12 bases in between. The CDR3 spans 15 residues. Here the CDR3 reads CASSEMRGANTEAFF. CDR3 DNA sequence: TGTGCCAGCAGTGAGATGAGAGGAGCGAACACTGAAGCTTTCTTT.

Relative to its sample, this clone is medium-sized. This chain's CDR3 is CASSYGGGREQYF. CDR3 sequence (DNA): TGTGCCAGCAGTTACGGCGGAGGGAGGGAGCAGTACTTC. The chain combines TRBV6-5 with TRBJ2-7, with D maybe TRBD2 (6 bases). Germline loops: CDR1 MNHEY, CDR2 SVGAGI. This CDR3 region has 13 residues. V shed 2 bases and J shed 7 bases, with 12 bases lying between them.

The J gene is TRBJ2-3, the V gene TRBV27; a weak D match, TRBD1 (6 bases). Looked up from germline, CDR1 is MNHEY and CDR2 is SMNVEV (reference sequence). V was clipped by 0 bases and J by 3 bases, with 16 bases between them. The CDR3 contains 17 residues. The CDR3: CASSLSRGGSGTDTQYF. In DNA form, the CDR3 reads TGTGCCAGCAGTTTATCCAGGGGTGGGAGTGGGACAGATACGCAGTATTTT.

V is TRBV5-8 and J is TRBJ2-5, with a weak D call TRBD1 (6 bases). This CDR3 contains 15 residues. Trimming took 3 bases from V and 5 from J, leaving 17 bases between them. Germline-derived CDR1 and CDR2 are SGHTS and YDEGEE. The CDR3 loop reads CASSYRDKMRETQYF. DNA for the CDR3: TGTGCCAGCAGCTACCGGGACAAAATGCGGGAGACCCAGTACTTC.

The chain employs TRBV11-1 and TRBJ2-7; D unresolved. V was shortened by 2 bases and J by 0 bases, with 11 bases between the two germline ends. Germline V gives CDR1 SGHAT, CDR2 FQDESV (reference sequence). CDR3 size: 15 residues. The CDR3 DNA reads TGTGCCAGCAGCTTAAGACGGTACGCCTCCTACGAGCAGTACTTC. The encoded protein is CASSLRRYASYEQYF.

V usage is TRBV27 and J usage is TRBJ2-7; D unresolved. Germline V gene sequence: CDR1 MNHEY, CDR2 SMNVEV (reference sequence). Trimming stripped 8 bases from V and 6 bases from J, with 11 bases between. The CDR3 totals 11 residues. The CDR3 loop is CASGPEFEQYF. The CDR3 region has the DNA TGTGCCAGCGGGCCCGAGTTCGAGCAGTACTTC.

CDR3 sequence (DNA): TGTGCCATCAGTGAGGGATTTCAGCGCCCGGATCAGCCCCAGCATTTT. Protein product: CAISEGFQRPDQPQHF. The chain carries TRBV10-3 and TRBJ1-5; D call uncertain. The CDR3 length is 16 residues. Germline CDR1 is ENHRY and CDR2 is SYGVKD. V was trimmed by 2 bases and J by 5 bases, leaving 16 bases between them.

This chain connects TRBV7-3 to TRBJ2-3; TRBD1 matches at 11 bases. This CDR3 has 13 residues. Trimming cost V 8 bases and J 3 bases; bases outside gene matches: 1. CDR1 and CDR2 from the germline V gene are SGHTA and FQGTGA. CDR3 in DNA: TGTGCCAGCCGGGACAGGGGGACAGATACGCAGTATTTT. Translation: CASRDRGTDTQYF.

V gene TRBV9 combines with J gene TRBJ2-3; TRBD1 aligns across 8 bases. Germline CDR1 reads SGDLS; CDR2 reads YYNGEE. The CDR3 spans 15 residues. Germline trimming cut 5 bases from V and 0 bases from J; bases unmatched to any gene: 5. The CDR3 sequence is CASSEGQGSTDTQYF. DNA of the CDR3: TGTGCCAGCAGTGAAGGACAGGGCAGCACAGATACGCAGTATTTT.

The chain is built from TRBV21-1 and TRBJ2-3; the D call in the table, TRBD2, was not verified against the DNA. TRBV21-1 is annotated as a pseudogene. The CDR3 sequence is 20 residues long. CDR3 nucleotides: TGTGCCAGCAGCCAGAGTCTGAGGACCGAGCGGGGGCGTTGGGTAGATACGCAGTATTTT. It translates to CASSQSLRTERGRWVDTQYF.

V is TRBV2 and J is TRBJ2-7; tentatively, D is TRBD1 (7 bases). V was trimmed by 5 bases and J by 7 bases, leaving 15 bases between them. The germline gives CDR1 SNHLY, CDR2 FYNNEI. The CDR3 spans 13 residues. Here the CDR3 DNA reads TGTGCCAGCAGTCTCGGACAGGACTATGAGCAGTACTTC. Translation: CASSLGQDYEQYF.

The CDR3 here is CASSPWTGENYGYTF. CDR3 bases: TGTGCCAGCAGTCCCTGGACAGGGGAAAATTATGGCTACACCTTC. The V gene is TRBV6-5, the J gene TRBJ1-2, with 9 nucleotides matching TRBD1. CDR1 MNHEY and CDR2 SVGAGI come from the germline V gene. The CDR3 extends over 15 amino acids. The V and J ends lost 5 bases and 5 bases, in that order; junction bases with no gene match: 9.

The V and J genes are TRBV28 and TRBJ2-7; D unresolved. Germline CDR1 is MDHEN and CDR2 is SYDVKM. V was trimmed by 6 bases and J by 4 bases, leaving 19 bases between them. The CDR3 is made up of 15 amino acids. CDR3 DNA sequence: TGTGCCAGCAGCCTATCTTATCCGGACGGATACGAGCAGTACTTC. As protein: CASSLSYPDGYEQYF.